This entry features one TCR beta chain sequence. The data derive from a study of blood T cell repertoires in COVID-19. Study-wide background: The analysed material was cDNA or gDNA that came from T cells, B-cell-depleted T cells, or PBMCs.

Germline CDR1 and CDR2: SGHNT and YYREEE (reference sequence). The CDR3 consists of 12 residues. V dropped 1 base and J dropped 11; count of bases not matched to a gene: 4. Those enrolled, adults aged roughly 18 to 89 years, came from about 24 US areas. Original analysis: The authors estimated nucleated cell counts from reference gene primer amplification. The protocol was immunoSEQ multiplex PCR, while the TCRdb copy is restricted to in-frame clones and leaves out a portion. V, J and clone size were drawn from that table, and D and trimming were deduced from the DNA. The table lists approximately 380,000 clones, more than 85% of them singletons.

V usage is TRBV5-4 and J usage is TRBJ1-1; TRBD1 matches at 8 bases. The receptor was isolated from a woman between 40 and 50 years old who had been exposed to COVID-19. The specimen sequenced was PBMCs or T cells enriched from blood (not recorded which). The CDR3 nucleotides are TGTGCCAGCAGCTTGCTTACAGGGGGTGCTTTCTTT. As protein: CASSLLTGGAFF.